This TCR beta chain was captured by sequencing in a study of T cell changes during pregnancy in multiple sclerosis. Per germline, CDR1 SGHAT and CDR2 FQNNGV. CDR3 length equals 15 residues. The ends were cut back, 3 bases at V and 1 base at J, with 11 bases in the middle. Measured with immunoSEQ multiplex PCR; TCRdb has only the in-frame clones, and not every one. Of 45,000 to 60,000 clones listed, 92% are singletons. This receptor was obtained from a female donor with multiple sclerosis, enrolled in a pregnancy study. The specimen was CD4+ T cells from peripheral blood mononuclear cells, collected in the second trimester of pregnancy. The gene calls are TRBV11-2 and TRBJ2-3; possibly TRBD2 for D (6 bases). The CDR3 sequence is CASSFGGVGTDTQYF. The CDR3 DNA reads as TGTGCCAGCAGCTTTGGCGGGGTGGGCACAGATACGCAGTATTTT.